This T cell receptor beta chain was recorded in a study of breast tumors, draining lymph nodes, adjacent tissues. Points from the study as a whole: That most tumor T cells come from lymph nodes remained unproven. The data were judged consistent with most tumor T cells coming from lymph node and expanding in tumor.

CDR1 is MDHEN and CDR2 is SYDVKM in the germline V gene. Trimming removed 4 bases from V and 3 bases from J, with 18 bases in between. CDR3 size: 16 residues. Breast cancer patients provided tissue from their axillary draining lymph nodes. This clonotype has a handful of counts. Its antigen is as yet unknown. TCRdb fed the multiplex PCR reads into MiXCR, producing one record per CDR3 protein. The data contain roughly 120,000 distinct CDR3 sequences, 15% to 20% of them singletons. This receptor was obtained from a female donor with breast cancer. Some clones in this sample may be carry-over from other donors' samples. The sequencing sample was made of axillary lymph node tissue. The chain links TRBV28 to TRBJ2-5; a weak D match, TRBD2 (6 bases). The chain's CDR3 is CASSYAWGLIEETQYF. The CDR3 DNA is TGTGCCAGCAGTTACGCTTGGGGACTGATAGAAGAGACCCAGTACTTC.